The clone carrying this T cell receptor (beta chain) was picked up many times. These data originate in a study of T cells in Graves' hyperthyroidism and ophthalmopathy. Patients showing uncontrolled infection, other autoimmune disease, pregnancy or lactation were ineligible. Researchers took RNA transcripts and amplified the TCR beta CDR3 regions from them. HTBI primers were used for first-round RT-PCR of the TCR CDR3. TCRdb re-derived calls from the multiplex PCR reads in MiXCR, one entry per CDR3 protein. This repertoire shows around 500,000 distinct CDR3 sequences, 15% to 20% found once; its top ten account for around 32%. Sequenced material: blood. The TCR comes from a woman aged 25 to 39 with Graves' ophthalmopathy.

The CDR3, as DNA: TGCGCCAGCAGCTTGACAGGTCACGAGCAGTTCTTC. This gives the protein CASSLTGHEQFF. The chain employs TRBV5-1 and TRBJ2-1; TRBD1 might be the D (5 bases). Germline V CDR1 and CDR2: SGHRS, YFSETQ. Trimming shortened V by 1 base and J by 10 bases, and 9 bases separated the two germline ends. CDR3 length equals 12 residues.